This T cell receptor beta chain was sequenced during a study of beta chain features in type 1 diabetes. The germline V gene has CDR1 SGHRS and CDR2 YFSETQ. The length of the CDR3 is 15 residues. V was shortened by 2 bases and J by 1 base, with 11 bases between the two germline ends. This clone was seen a handful of times. As yet, its antigen is unknown. Expressed TCRB transcripts were sequenced after all isolated RNA was converted to cDNA. Measured with immunoSEQ multiplex PCR; TCRdb has only the in-frame clones, and not every one. The sample yields hundreds of thousands of clones, approximately 28% seen once. Study-level points and caveats: Junctions at VDJ sites from type 1 diabetes patients had fewer insertions and more deletions. In patients and controls equally, PCR might favor templates that are shorter. Within each of all four CD4+ subsets, Type 1 diabetes patients had TCRB CDR3s that were moderately but significantly shorter.

The sequence was collected from a man in his late teens or twenties in good health. This chain links TRBV5-1 with TRBJ2-3, with a weak D call TRBD2 (6 bases). Sequencing used naive CD4+ T cells from blood. CDR3 in DNA: TGCGCCAGCAGCTTTGGATCTAGCGGCACAGATACGCAGTATTTT. Its protein product is CASSFGSSGTDTQYF.